This T cell receptor beta chain emerged from a study of blood T cell repertoires in COVID-19. Turning to the study itself: COVID-19 samples, acute and convalescent, were from the United States, Italy and Spain. Nucleic acid was either cDNA or gDNA, and it came from T cells, B-cell-depleted T cells, or PBMCs.

From germline, CDR1 is SGHVS and CDR2 FNYEAQ. The V and J ends lost 5 bases and 6 bases respectively, with 16 bases between them. This CDR3 region has 15 residues. Authors' analysis steps: Nucleated cell counts were estimated from reference gene primer amplification. TCRdb's table, derived via immunoSEQ multiplex PCR, lists solely in-frame clones and lacks some. V and J calls plus clone size are reproduced from that table; the DNA served to infer D and trimming. The repertoire holds 200,000 or so clones, roughly 80% seen once, with around 9.3% in the top ten. This sequence joins TRBV7-6 and TRBJ1-4; D uncertain. The TCR sequence derives from a woman of 80 years or more with acute or convalescent COVID-19. Sequenced input: peripheral blood. The chain's CDR3 is CASSPTLRGDEKLFF. The CDR3 DNA reads as TGTGCCAGCAGCCCCACCCTCCGGGGTGATGAAAAACTGTTTTTT.